This is a list of T cell receptor beta chains from one sample in a study of neurological immune-mediated disorders. TCRdb redid the calling of the 5' RACE reads with MiXCR, one entry per CDR3 protein. The sample contains under 85,000 distinct CDR3 sequences, roughly 5% of which appear only once. Sequenced sample: PBMCs. The origin of the receptors is a human donor with multiple sclerosis. The donor label of this sample is uncertain. Each CDR3 is given with its conserved first and last residue. Fields, in order: J gene, V gene, clone size, D gene, CDR3 protein, CDR3 DNA. D genes are given only for firm matches. Some rows mark clone size as missing; the rest say once, few, many or name a class of expanded clone.

j_gene: TRBJ1-2; v_gene: TRBV2; abundance: many; d_gene: NA; CDR3aa: CASSETQTNYGYTF; CDR3nt: TGTGCCAGCAGTGAGACTCAGACTAACTATGGCTACACCTTC
j_gene: TRBJ2-7; v_gene: TRBV5-1; abundance: many; d_gene: NA; CDR3aa: CASSLEGGRPYEQYF; CDR3nt: TGCGCCAGCAGCTTGGAAGGCGGCAGACCCTACGAGCAGTACTTC
j_gene: TRBJ2-7; v_gene: TRBV5-6; abundance: many; d_gene: TRBD2; CDR3aa: CASSSLGSGGDLQYF; CDR3nt: TGTGCCAGCAGCTCGCTTGGGAGCGGGGGAGATCTGCAGTACTTC
j_gene: TRBJ1-6; v_gene: TRBV4-1; abundance: few; d_gene: NA; CDR3aa: CASSQVTGGGSPLHF; CDR3nt: TGCGCCAGCAGCCAAGTAACAGGTGGAGGATCACCCCTCCACTTT
j_gene: TRBJ1-5; v_gene: TRBV18; abundance: many; d_gene: NA; CDR3aa: CASSPLGDSNQPQHF; CDR3nt: TGTGCCAGCTCACCACTGGGCGACAGCAATCAGCCCCAGCATTTT
j_gene: TRBJ1-2; v_gene: TRBV6-5; abundance: few; d_gene: TRBD1; CDR3aa: CASRGGDRINGYTF; CDR3nt: TGTGCCAGCAGGGGTGGGGACAGGATAAATGGCTACACCTTC
j_gene: TRBJ1-4; v_gene: TRBV5-1; abundance: many; d_gene: NA; CDR3aa: CASSRVQSNEKLFF; CDR3nt: TGCGCCAGCAGCCGTGTACAGAGTAATGAAAAACTGTTTTTT
j_gene: TRBJ2-5; v_gene: TRBV5-1; abundance: many; d_gene: TRBD1; CDR3aa: CASSTDRDEGKETQYF; CDR3nt: TGCGCCAGCAGCACTGACAGGGATGAGGGGAAAGAGACCCAGTACTTC
j_gene: TRBJ1-5; v_gene: TRBV20-1; abundance: many; d_gene: NA; CDR3aa: CSAFQSFHQPQHF; CDR3nt: TGCAGTGCCTTCCAGAGTTTTCATCAGCCCCAGCATTTT
j_gene: TRBJ1-2; v_gene: TRBV19; abundance: many; d_gene: NA; CDR3aa: CASTDNFNYGYTF; CDR3nt: TGTGCCAGTACGGACAACTTTAACTATGGCTACACCTTC
j_gene: TRBJ2-1; v_gene: TRBV5-5; abundance: many; d_gene: TRBD2; CDR3aa: CASSLLREENEQFF; CDR3nt: TGTGCCAGCAGCTTACTCCGGGAGGAGAATGAGCAGTTCTTC
j_gene: TRBJ2-3; v_gene: TRBV7-3; abundance: few; d_gene: NA; CDR3aa: CASSLMAGDTQYF; CDR3nt: TGTGCCAGCAGCTTAATGGCGGGAGATACGCAGTATTTT
j_gene: TRBJ2-7; v_gene: TRBV11-2; abundance: NA; d_gene: NA; CDR3aa: CASSLVVLGEQYF; CDR3nt: TGTGCCAGCAGCTTAGTGGTCCTCGGCGAGCAGTACTTC